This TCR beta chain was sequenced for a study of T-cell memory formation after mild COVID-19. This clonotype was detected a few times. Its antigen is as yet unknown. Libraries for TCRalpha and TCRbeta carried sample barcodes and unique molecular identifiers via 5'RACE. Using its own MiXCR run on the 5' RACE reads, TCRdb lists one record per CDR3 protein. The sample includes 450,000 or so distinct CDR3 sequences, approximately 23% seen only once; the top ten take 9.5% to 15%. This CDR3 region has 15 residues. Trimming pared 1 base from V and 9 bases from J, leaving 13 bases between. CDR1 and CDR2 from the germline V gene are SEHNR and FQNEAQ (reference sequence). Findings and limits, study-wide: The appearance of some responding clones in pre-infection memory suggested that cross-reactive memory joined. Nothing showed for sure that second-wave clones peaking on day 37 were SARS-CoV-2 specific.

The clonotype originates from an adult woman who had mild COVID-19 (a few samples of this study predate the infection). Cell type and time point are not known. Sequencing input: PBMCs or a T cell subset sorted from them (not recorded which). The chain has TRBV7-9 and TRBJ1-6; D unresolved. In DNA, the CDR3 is TGTGCCAGCAGCTTAGTCCGGGAGGCTGGTTCACCCCTCCACTTT. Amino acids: CASSLVREAGSPLHF.